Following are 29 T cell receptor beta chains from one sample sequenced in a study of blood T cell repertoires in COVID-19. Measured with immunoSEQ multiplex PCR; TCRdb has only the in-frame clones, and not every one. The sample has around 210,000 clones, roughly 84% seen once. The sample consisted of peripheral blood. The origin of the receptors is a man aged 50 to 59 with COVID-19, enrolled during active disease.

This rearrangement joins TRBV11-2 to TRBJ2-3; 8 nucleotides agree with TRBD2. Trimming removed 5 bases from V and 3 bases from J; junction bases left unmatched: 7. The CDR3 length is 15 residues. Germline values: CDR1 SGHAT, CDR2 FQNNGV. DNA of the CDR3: TGTGCCAGCAGCGATCGGGGGGGCTTAACAGATACGCAGTATTTT. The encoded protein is CASSDRGGLTDTQYF.

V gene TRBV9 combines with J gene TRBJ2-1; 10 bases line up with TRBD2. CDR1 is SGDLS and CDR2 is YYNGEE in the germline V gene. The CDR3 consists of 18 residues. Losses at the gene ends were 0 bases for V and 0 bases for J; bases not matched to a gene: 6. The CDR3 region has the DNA TGTGCCAGCAGCGTAGGGACTAGCGGATATAGCTCCTACAATGAGCAGTTCTTC. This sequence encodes CASSVGTSGYSSYNEQFF.

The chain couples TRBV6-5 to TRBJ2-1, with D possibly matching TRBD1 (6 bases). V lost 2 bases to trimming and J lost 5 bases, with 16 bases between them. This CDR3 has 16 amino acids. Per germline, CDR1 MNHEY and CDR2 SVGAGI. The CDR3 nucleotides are TGTGCCAGCAGTTACCCGGGTGGGACAACTAACAATGAGCAGTTCTTC. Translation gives CASSYPGGTTNNEQFF.

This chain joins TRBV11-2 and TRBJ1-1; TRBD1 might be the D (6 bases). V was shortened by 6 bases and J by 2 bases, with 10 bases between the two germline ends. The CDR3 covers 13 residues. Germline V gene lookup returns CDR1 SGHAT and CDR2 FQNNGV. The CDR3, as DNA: TGTGCCAGCAGTTCACAGGGAAACACTGAAGCTTTCTTT. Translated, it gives CASSSQGNTEAFF.

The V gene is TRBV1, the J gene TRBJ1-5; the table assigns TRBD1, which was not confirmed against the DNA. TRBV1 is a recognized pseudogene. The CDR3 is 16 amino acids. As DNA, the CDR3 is TGCACCAGCAGCCAAATGGGACACTGTCATAATCAGCCCCAGCATTTT. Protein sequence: CTSSQMGHCHNQPQHF.

This CDR3 is CASSTGTGGSNQPQHF. The CDR3 DNA follows: TGCGCCAGCAGCACTGGGACAGGGGGAAGCAATCAGCCCCAGCATTTT. The chain is built from TRBV5-1 and TRBJ1-5; 11 nucleotides agree with TRBD1. CDR3 length: 16 residues. V lost 4 bases, J lost 1 base, and 4 bases stayed unmatched. The germline gives CDR1 SGHRS, CDR2 YFSETQ.

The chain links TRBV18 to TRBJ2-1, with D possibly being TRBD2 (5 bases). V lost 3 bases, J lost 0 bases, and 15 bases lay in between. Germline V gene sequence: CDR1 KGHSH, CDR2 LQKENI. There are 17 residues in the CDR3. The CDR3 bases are TGTGCCAGCTCACCCGGAGAGGGCGGAGCCTCCTACAATGAGCAGTTCTTC. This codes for CASSPGEGGASYNEQFF.

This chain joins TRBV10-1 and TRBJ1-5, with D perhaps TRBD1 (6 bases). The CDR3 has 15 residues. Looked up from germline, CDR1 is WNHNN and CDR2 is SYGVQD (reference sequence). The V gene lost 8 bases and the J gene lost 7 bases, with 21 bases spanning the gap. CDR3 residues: CASRIEGVGEQPQHF. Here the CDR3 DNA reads TGCGCCAGCCGCATAGAGGGGGTAGGGGAACAGCCCCAGCATTTT.

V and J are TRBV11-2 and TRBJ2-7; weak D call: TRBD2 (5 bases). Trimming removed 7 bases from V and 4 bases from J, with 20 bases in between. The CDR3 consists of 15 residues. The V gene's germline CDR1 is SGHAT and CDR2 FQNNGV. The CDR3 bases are TGTGCCAGCAACAAGTCGGTGGGAGTAGTTTACGAGCAGTACTTC. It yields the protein CASNKSVGVVYEQYF.

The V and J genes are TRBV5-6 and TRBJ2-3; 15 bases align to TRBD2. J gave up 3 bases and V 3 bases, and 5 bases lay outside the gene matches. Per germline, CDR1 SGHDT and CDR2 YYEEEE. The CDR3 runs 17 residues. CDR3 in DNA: TGTGCCAGCAGCTCGGGACTAGCGGGGGGCGGGACAGATACGCAGTATTTT. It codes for CASSSGLAGGGTDTQYF.

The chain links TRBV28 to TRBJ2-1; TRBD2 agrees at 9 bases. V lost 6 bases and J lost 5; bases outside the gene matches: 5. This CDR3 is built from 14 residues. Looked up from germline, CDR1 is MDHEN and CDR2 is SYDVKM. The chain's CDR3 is CASRSGLANNEQFF. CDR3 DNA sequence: TGTGCCAGCAGGTCGGGACTAGCCAACAATGAGCAGTTCTTC.

The CDR3 DNA follows: TGTGCCAGCAGCCAAGACATCCTAACCTACAATGAGCAGTTCTTC. Translation gives CASSQDILTYNEQFF. The rearrangement uses TRBV3-1 (or the pseudogene TRBV3-2) and TRBJ2-1; D ambiguous. CDR3 length: 15 amino acids. V was clipped by 0 bases and J by 2 bases, with 8 bases between them. The germline CDR1 and CDR2 sequences are LGHDT and YNNKEL (reference sequence).

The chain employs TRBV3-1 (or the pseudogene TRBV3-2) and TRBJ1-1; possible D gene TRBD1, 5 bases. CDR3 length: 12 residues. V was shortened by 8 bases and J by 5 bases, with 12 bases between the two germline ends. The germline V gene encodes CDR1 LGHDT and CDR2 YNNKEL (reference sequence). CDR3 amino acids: CASAGTRTEAFF. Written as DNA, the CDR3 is TGTGCCAGCGCCGGGACTCGGACTGAAGCTTTCTTT.

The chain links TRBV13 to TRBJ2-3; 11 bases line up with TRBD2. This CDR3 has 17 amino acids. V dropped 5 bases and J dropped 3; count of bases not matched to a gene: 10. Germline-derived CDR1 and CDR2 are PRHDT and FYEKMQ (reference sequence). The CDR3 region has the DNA TGTGCCAGCAGCACCTTCTTAGCGGGGGGGAGTACAGATACGCAGTATTTT. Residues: CASSTFLAGGSTDTQYF.

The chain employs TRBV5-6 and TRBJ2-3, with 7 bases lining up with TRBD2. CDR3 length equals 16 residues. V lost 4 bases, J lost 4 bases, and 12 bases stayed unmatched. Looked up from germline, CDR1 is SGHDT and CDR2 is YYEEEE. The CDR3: CASSLLAGVGADTQYF. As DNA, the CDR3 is TGTGCCAGCAGCCTACTCGCGGGAGTCGGGGCAGATACGCAGTATTTT. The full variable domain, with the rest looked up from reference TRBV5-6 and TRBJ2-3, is DAGVTQSPTHLIKTRGQQVTLRCSPKSGHDTVSWYQQALGQGPQFIFQYYEEEERQRGNFPDRFSGHQFPNYSSELNVNALLLGDSALYLCASSLLAGVGADTQYFGPGTRLTVL.

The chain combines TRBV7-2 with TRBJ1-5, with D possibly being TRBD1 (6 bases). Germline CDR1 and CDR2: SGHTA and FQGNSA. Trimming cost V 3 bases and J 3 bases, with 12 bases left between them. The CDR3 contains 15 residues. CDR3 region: CASSFGGQLNQPQHF. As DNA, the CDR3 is TGTGCCAGCAGCTTCGGAGGACAGCTCAATCAGCCCCAGCATTTT.

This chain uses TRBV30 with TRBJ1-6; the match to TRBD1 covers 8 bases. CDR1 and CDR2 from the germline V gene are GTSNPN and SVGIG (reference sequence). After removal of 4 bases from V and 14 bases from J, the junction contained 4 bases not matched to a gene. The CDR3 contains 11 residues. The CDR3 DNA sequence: TGTGCCTGGAAAACAGGGGGGGCCCTCCACTTT. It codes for CAWKTGGALHF.

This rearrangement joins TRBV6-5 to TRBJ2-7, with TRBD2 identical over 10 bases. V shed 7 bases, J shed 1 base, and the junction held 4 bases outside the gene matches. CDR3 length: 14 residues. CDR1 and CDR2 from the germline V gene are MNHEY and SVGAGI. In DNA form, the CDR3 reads TGTGCCAGCATTCGGACTAGCGGATCCTACGAGCAGTACTTC. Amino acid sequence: CASIRTSGSYEQYF.

CDR3 DNA sequence: TGTGCCAGCAGCCCCTCCCTAGCGGAGACCCAGTACTTC. It codes for CASSPSLAETQYF. This chain links TRBV7-2 with TRBJ2-5; TRBD2 might be the D (6 bases). V gave up 5 bases and J gave up 5 bases, with 12 bases separating them. The CDR3 sequence is 13 residues long. The germline V gene encodes CDR1 SGHTA and CDR2 FQGNSA.

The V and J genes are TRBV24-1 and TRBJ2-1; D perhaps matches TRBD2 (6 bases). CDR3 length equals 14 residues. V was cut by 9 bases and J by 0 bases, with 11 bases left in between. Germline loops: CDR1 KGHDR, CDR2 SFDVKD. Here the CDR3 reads CATSGGDSYNEQFF. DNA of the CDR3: TGTGCCACCTCTGGAGGGGACTCCTACAATGAGCAGTTCTTC.

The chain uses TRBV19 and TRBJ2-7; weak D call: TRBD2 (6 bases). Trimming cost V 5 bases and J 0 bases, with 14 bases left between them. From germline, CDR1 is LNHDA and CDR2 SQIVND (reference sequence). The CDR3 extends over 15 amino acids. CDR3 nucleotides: TGTGCCAGTAGTTGGGGGAGGACCGCCTCCTACGAGCAGTACTTC. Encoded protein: CASSWGRTASYEQYF.

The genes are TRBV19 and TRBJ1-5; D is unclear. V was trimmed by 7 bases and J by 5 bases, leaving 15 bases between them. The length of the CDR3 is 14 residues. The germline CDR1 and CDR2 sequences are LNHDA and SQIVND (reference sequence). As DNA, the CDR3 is TGTGCCAGTATGGAGGGAGTATCCCATCAGCCCCAGCATTTT. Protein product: CASMEGVSHQPQHF.

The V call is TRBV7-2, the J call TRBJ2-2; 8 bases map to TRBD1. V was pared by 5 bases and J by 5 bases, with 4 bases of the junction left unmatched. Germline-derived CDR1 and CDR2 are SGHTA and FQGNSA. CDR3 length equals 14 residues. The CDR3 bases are TGTGCCAGCAGCAGGACAGGGCGGACCGGGGAGCTGTTTTTT. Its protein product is CASSRTGRTGELFF.

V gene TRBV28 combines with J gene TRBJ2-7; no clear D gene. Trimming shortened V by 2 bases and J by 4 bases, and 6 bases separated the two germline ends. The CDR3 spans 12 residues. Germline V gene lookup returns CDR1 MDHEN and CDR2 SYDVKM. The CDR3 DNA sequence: TGTGCCAGCAGTTTAACTCCGTACGAGCAGTACTTC. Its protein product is CASSLTPYEQYF. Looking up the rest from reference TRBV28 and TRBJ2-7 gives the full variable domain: DVKVTQSSRYLVKRTGEKVFLECVQDMDHENMFWYRQDPGLGLRLIYFSYDVKMKEKGDIPEGYSVSREKKERFSLILESASTNQTSMYLCASSLTPYEQYFGPGTRLTVT.

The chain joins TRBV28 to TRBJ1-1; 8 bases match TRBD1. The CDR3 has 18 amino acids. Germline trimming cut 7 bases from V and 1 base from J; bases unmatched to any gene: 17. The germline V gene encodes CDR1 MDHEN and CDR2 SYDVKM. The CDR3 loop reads CASTTDLRQGKANTEAFF. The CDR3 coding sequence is TGTGCCAGCACCACAGACCTTAGACAGGGGAAGGCGAACACTGAAGCTTTCTTT.

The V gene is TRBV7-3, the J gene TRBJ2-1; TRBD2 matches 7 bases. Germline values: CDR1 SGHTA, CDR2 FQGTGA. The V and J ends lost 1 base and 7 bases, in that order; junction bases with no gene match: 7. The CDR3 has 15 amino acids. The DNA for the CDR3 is TGTGCCAGCAGCTTAATTGGCGGGAGTTCTAATGAGCAGTTCTTC. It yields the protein CASSLIGGSSNEQFF.

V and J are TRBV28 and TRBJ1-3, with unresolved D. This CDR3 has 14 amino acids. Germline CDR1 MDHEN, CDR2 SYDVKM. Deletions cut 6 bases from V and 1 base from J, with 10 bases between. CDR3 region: CASSRGGSGNTIYF. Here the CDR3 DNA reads TGTGCCAGCAGCCGGGGAGGGTCTGGAAACACCATATATTTT. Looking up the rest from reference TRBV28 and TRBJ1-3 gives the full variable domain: DVKVTQSSRYLVKRTGEKVFLECVQDMDHENMFWYRQDPGLGLRLIYFSYDVKMKEKGDIPEGYSVSREKKERFSLILESASTNQTSMYLCASSRGGSGNTIYFGEGSWLTVV.

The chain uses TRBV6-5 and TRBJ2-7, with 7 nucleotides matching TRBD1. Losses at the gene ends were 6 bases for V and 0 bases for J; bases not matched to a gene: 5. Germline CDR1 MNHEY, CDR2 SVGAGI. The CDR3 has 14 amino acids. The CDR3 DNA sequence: TGTGCCAGCAGACAGGACAGGAGCTCCTACGAGCAGTACTTC. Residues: CASRQDRSSYEQYF.

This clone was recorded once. The CDR3 nucleotides read TGCGCCAGCACCCCTCCAGGGGGCAATCAGCCCCAGCATTTT. Its protein product is CASTPPGGNQPQHF. The rearrangement links TRBV5-1 to TRBJ1-5, with D maybe TRBD1 (6 bases). Trimming stripped 6 bases from V and 2 bases from J, with 12 bases between. Germline V gives CDR1 SGHRS, CDR2 YFSETQ. The CDR3 spans 14 residues. The whole variable domain, remainder taken from reference TRBV5-1 and TRBJ1-5, is KAGVTQTPRYLIKTRGQQVTLSCSPISGHRSVSWYQQTPGQGLQFLFEYFSETQRNKGNFPGRFSGRQFSNSRSEMNVSTLELGDSALYLCASTPPGGNQPQHFGDGTRLSIL.